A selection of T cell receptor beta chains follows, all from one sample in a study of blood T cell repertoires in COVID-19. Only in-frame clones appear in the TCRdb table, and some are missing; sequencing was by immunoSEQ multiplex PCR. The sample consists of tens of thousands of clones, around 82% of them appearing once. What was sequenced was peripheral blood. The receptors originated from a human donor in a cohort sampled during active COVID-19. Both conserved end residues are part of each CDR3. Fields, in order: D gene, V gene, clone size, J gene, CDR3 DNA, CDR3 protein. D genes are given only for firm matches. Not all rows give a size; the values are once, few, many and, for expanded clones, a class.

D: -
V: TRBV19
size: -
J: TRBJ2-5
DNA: TGTGCCAGTAAGCCGGACAACTCGGGGGGCTGGGAGACCCAGTACTTC
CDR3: CASKPDNSGGWETQYF

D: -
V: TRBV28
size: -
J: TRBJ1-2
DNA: TGTGCCAGCAGTCCTGCGGGGCTCTATGGCTACACCTTC
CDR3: CASSPAGLYGYTF

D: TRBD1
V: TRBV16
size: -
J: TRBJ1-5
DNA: TGTGCCAGCAGCCAAGGGCAGTTTAGACAGGGAAGCAATCAGCCCCAGCATTTT
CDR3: CASSQGQFRQGSNQPQHF

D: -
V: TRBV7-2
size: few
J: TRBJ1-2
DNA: TGTGCCAGCAGCTTAGGTTGGGCGGGTGGCTACACCTTC
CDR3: CASSLGWAGGYTF

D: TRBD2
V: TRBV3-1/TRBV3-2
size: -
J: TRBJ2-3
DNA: TGTGCCAGCAGCCAAAGCGGGGGGGTGGATACGCAGTATTTT
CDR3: CASSQSGGVDTQYF

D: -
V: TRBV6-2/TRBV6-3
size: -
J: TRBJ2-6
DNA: TGTGCCAGCAGTAGAGACAGCTCTGGGGCCAACGTCCTGACTTTC
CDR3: CASSRDSSGANVLTF

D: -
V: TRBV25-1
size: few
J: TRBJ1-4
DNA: TGTGCCAGCAGTGAATTCTCAACCGGGCGGGGTGAAAAACTGTTTTTT
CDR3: CASSEFSTGRGEKLFF

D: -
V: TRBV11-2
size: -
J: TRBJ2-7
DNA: TGTGCCAGCAGCGACAGCTACGAGCAGTACTTC
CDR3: CASSDSYEQYF

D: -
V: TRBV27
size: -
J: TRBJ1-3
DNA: TGTGCCAGCAGTTTATGGGCAGGGGAGGGAAACACCATATATTTT
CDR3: CASSLWAGEGNTIYF

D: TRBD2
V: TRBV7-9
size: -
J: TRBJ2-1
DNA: TGTGCCAGCAGCTTAAGCGCGGGGGTGAAGAGCTCCTACAATGAGCAGTTCTTC
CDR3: CASSLSAGVKSSYNEQFF

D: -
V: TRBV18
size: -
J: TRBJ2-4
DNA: TGTGCCAGCTCACCACCGTTAGAGACTACTTTAGCCAAAAACATTCAGTACTTC
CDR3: CASSPPLETTLAKNIQYF

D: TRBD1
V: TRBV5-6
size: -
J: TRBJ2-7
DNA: TGTGCCAGCAGCTCTGGGGACAGGGCAAAAACCTACGAGCAGTACTTC
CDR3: CASSSGDRAKTYEQYF

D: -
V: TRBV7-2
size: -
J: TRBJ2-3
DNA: TGTGCCAGCAGCCCGGGGGAATACACAGATACGCAGTATTTT
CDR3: CASSPGEYTDTQYF

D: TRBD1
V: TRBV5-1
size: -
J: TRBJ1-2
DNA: TGCGCCAGCAGGAGAGGAGGGACAGCGGAATATGGCTACACCTTC
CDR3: CASRRGGTAEYGYTF

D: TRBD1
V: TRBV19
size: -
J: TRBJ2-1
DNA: TGTGCCAGTAGTATCGGCAGGGGGATAACCCATGAGCAGTTCTTC
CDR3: CASSIGRGITHEQFF

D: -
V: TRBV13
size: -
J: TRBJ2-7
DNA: TGTGCCAGCAGCTTATCGCCGGGTCCTGCGAACTTC
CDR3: CASSLSPGPANF

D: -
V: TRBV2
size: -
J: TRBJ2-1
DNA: TGTGCCAGCACCCGACTTGACAATGAGCAGTTCTTC
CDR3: CASTRLDNEQFF

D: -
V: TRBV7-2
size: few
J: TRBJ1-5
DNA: TGTGCCAGCAGCTTTTCGTCAGGGGGCAATCAGCCCCAGCATTTT
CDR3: CASSFSSGGNQPQHF

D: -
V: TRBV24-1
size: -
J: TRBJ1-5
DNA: TGTGCCACCAGTGCTACAGGACGCAATCAGCCCCAGCATTTT
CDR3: CATSATGRNQPQHF

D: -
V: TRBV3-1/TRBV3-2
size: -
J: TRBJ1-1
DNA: TGTGCCAGCAGCCAAATGCGGAACACTGAAGCTTTCTTT
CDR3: CASSQMRNTEAFF

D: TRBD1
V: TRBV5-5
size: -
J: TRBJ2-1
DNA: TGTGCCAGCAGGTACCGACAGGGGGCTATGGGGAATGAGCAGTTCTTC
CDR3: CASRYRQGAMGNEQFF

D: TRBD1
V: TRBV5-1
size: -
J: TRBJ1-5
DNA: TGCGCCAGCAGCCCGGGACAGCTAAATCAGCCCCAGCATTTT
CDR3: CASSPGQLNQPQHF

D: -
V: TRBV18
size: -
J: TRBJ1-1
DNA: TGTGCCAGCTCACTCCGTCGCCTGGGCCCAACAAACACTGAAGCTTTCTTT
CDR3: CASSLRRLGPTNTEAFF

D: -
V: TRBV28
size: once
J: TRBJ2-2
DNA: TGTGCCAGCACCACTTCAGGGTACACCGGGGAGCTGTTTTTT
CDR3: CASTTSGYTGELFF